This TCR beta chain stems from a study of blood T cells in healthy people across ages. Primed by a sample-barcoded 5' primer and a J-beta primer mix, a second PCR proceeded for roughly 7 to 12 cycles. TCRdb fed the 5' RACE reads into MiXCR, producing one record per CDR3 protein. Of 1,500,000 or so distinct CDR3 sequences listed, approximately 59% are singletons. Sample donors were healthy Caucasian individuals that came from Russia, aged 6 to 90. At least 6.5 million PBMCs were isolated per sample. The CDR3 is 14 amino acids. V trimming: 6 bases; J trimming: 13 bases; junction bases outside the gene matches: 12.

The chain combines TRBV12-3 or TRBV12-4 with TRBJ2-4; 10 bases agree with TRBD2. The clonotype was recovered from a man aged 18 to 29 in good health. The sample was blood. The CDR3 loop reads CASRSSGGMMGQYF. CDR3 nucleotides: TGTGCCAGCAGGTCTAGCGGGGGAATGATGGGGCAGTACTTC.